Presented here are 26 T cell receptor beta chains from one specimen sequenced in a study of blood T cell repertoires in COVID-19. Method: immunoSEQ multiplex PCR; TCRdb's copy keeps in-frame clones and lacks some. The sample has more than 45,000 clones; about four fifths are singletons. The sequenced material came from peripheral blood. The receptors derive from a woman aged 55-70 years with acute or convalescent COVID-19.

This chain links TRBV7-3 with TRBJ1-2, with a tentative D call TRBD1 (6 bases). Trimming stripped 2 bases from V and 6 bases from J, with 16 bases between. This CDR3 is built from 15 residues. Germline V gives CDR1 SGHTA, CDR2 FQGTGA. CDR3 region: CASSLGVRGIDGYTF. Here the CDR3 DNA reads TGTGCCAGCAGCTTAGGGGTCAGGGGCATCGATGGCTACACCTTC.

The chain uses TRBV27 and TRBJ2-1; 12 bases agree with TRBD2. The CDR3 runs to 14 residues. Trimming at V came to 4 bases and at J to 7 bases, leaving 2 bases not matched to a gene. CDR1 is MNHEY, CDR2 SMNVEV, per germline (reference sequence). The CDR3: CASSSSGGANEQFF. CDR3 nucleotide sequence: TGTGCCAGCAGTTCTAGCGGGGGGGCGAATGAGCAGTTCTTC.

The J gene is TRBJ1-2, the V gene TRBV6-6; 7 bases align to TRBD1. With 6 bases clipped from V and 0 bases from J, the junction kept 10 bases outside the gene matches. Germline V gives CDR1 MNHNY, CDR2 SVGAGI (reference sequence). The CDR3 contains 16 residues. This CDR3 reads CASRPGQTDSNYGYTF. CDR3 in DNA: TGTGCCAGCAGGCCGGGACAGACCGACTCTAACTATGGCTACACCTTC.

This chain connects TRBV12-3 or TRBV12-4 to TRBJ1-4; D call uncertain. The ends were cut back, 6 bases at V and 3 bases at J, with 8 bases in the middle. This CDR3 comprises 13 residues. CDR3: CASSFVPNEKLFF. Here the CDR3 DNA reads TGTGCCAGCAGCTTCGTCCCTAATGAAAAACTGTTTTTT.

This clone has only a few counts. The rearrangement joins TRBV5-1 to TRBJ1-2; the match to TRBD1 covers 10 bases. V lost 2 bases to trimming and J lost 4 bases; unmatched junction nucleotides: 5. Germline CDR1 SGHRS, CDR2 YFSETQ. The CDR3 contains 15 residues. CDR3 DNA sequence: TGCGCCAGCAGCTTCTGGACAGGGGGTGCCTATGGCTACACCTTC. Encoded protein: CASSFWTGGAYGYTF.

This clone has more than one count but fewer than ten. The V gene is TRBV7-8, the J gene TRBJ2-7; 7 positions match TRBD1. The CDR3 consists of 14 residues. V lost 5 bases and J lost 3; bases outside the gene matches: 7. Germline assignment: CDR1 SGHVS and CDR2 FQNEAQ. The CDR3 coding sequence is TGTGCCAGCAGCATCACCGGGACAGACTACGAGCAGTACTTC. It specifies CASSITGTDYEQYF. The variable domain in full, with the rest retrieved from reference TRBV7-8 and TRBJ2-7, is GAGVSQSPRYKVAKRGQDVALRCDPISGHVSLFWYQQALGQGPEFLTYFQNEAQLDKSGLPSDRFFAERPEGSVSTLKIQRTQQEDSAVYLCASSITGTDYEQYFGPGTRLTVT.

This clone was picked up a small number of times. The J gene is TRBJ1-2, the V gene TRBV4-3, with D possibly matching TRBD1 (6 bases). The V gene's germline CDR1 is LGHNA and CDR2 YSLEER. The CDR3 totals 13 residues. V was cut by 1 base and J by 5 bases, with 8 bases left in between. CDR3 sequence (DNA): TGCGCCAGCAGCCAAGGTCAGGGGTATGGCTACACCTTC. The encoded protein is CASSQGQGYGYTF.

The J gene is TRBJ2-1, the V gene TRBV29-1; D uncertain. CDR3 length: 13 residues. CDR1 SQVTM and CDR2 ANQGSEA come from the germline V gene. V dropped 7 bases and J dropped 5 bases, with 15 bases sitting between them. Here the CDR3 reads CSANWLVDNEQFF. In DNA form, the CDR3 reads TGCAGCGCCAACTGGCTAGTAGACAATGAGCAGTTCTTC.

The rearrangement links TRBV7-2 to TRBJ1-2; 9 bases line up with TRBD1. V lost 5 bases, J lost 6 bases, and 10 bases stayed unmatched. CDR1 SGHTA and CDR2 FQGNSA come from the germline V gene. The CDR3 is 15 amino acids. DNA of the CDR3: TGTGCCAGCAGCCTCGATTATAGGGACAGGGATGGCTACACCTTC. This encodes CASSLDYRDRDGYTF.

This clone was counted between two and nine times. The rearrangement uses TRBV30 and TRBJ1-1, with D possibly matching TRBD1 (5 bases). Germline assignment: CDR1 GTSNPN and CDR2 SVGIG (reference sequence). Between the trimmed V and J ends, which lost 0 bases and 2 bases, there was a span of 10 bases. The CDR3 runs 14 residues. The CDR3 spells CAWSVIRGNTEAFF. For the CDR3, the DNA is TGTGCCTGGAGTGTAATAAGGGGAAACACTGAAGCTTTCTTT.

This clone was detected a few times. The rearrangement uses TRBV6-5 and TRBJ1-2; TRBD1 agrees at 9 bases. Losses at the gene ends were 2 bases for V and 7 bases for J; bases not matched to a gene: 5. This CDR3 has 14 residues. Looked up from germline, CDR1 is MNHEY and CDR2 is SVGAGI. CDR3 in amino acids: CASSYDRGESGYTF. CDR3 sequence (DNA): TGTGCCAGCAGTTACGACAGGGGGGAGAGTGGCTACACCTTC.

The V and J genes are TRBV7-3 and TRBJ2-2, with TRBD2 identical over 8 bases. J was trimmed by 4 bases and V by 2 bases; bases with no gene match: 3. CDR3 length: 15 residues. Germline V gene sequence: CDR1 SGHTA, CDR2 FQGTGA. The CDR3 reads CASSLAGGGTGELFF. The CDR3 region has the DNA TGTGCCAGCAGCTTAGCGGGGGGAGGCACCGGGGAGCTGTTTTTT.

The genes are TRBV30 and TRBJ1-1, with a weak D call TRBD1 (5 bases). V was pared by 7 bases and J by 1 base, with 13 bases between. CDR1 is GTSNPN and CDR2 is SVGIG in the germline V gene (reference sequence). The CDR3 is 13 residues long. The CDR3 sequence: CAYRRQSNTEAFF. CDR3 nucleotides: TGTGCCTACAGACGACAGTCGAACACTGAAGCTTTCTTT.

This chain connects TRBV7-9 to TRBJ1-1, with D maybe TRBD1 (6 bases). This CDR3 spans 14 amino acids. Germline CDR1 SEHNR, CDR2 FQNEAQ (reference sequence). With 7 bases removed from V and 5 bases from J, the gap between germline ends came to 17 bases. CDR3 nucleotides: TGTGCCAGCACCAACAGGGAAATATTGACTGAAGCTTTCTTT. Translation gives CASTNREILTEAFF.

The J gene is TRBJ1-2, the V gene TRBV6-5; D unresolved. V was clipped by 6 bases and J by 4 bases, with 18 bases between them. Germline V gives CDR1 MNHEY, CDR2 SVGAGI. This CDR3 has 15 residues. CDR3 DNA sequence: TGTGCCAGCAGGGTCGGGGAACTCGTATTCTATGGCTACACCTTC. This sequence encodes CASRVGELVFYGYTF.

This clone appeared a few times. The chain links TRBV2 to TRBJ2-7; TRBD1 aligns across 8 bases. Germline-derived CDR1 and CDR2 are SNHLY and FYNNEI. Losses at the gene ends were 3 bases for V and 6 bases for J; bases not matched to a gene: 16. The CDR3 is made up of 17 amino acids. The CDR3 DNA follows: TGTGCCAGCAGTGATACCCGGCCCGGGACAGGCTTCTGCGAGCAGTACTTC. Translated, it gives CASSDTRPGTGFCEQYF. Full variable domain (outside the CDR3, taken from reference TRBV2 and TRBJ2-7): EPEVTQTPSHQVTQMGQEVILRCVPISNHLYFYWYRQILGQKVEFLVSFYNNEISEKSEIFDDQFSVERPDGSNFTLKIRSTKLEDSAMYFCASSDTRPGTGFCEQYFGPGTRLTVT.

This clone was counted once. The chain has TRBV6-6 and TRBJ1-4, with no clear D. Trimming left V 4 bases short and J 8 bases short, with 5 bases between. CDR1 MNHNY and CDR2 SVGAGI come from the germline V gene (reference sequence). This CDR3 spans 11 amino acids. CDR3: CASSSQEKLFF. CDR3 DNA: TGTGCCAGCAGTTCACAGGAAAAACTGTTTTTT.

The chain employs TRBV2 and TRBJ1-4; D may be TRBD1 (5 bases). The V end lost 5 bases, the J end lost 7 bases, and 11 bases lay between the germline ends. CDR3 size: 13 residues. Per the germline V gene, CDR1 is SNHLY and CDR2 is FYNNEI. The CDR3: CASSPREGEKLFF. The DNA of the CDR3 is TGTGCCAGCAGTCCCAGGGAAGGTGAAAAACTGTTTTTT.

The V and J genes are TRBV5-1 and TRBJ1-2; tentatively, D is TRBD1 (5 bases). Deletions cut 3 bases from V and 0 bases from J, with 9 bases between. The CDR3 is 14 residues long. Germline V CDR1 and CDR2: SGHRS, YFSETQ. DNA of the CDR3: TGCGCCAGCAGCTCCGGGGGGGCTAACTATGGCTACACCTTC. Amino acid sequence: CASSSGGANYGYTF.

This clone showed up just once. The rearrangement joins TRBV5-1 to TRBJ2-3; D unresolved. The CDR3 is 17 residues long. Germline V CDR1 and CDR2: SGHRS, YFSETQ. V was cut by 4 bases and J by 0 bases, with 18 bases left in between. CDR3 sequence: CASSAFPQYPSTDTQYF. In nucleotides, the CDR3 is TGCGCCAGCAGCGCCTTTCCTCAGTATCCAAGCACAGATACGCAGTATTTT.

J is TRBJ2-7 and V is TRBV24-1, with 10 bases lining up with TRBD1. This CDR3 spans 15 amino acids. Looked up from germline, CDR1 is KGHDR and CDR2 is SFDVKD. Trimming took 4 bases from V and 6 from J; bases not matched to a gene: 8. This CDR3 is CATSDSRQGALEQYF. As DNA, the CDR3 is TGTGCCACCAGTGACTCTAGACAGGGGGCGCTCGAGCAGTACTTC.

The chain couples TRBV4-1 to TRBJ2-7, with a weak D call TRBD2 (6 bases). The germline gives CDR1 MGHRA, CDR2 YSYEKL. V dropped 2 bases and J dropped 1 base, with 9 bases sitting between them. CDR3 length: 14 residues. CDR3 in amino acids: CASSQSGGSYEQYF. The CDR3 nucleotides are TGCGCCAGCAGCCAATCCGGGGGTTCCTACGAGCAGTACTTC.

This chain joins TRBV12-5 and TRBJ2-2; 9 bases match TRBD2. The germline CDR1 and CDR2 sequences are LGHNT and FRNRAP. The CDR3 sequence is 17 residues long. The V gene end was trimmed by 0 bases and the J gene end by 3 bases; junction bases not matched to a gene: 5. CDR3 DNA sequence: TGTGCTAGTGGTTTGGTTGCACTAGCGGGCGACACCGGGGAGCTGTTTTTT. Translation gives CASGLVALAGDTGELFF.

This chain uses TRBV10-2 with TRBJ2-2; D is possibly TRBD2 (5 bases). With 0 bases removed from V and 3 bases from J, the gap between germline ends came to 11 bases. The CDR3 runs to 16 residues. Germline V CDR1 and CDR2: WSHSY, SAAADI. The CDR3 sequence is CASSESWLAYTGELFF. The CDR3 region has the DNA TGCGCCAGCAGTGAGTCTTGGCTAGCTTACACCGGGGAGCTGTTTTTT.

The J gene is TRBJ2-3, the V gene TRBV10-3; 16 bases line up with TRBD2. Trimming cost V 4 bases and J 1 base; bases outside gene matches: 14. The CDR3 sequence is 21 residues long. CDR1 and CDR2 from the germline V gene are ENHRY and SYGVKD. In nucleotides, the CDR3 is TGTGCCATCAGTGCAGTACCGGGACTAGCGGGGGGGCTATTTGGCACAGATACGCAGTATTTT. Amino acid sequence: CAISAVPGLAGGLFGTDTQYF.

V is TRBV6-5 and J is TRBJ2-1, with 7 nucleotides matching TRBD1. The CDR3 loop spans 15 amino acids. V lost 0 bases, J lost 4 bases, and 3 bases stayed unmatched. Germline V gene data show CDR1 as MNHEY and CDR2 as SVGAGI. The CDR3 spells CASSYSRDRYNEQFF. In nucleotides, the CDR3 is TGTGCCAGCAGTTACTCGAGGGACAGATACAATGAGCAGTTCTTC.